The sequence of this TCR beta chain was determined in a study of blood T cell repertoires in COVID-19. At the level of the study: Samples representing acute and convalescent COVID-19 were sourced from the United States, Italy and Spain.

Original processing notes: Nucleated cell number was recorded as an estimate derived from reference gene primer amplification. Clones were sequenced by immunoSEQ multiplex PCR, and TCRdb holds only the in-frame ones, with some missing. V and J calls and clone size are given by that table; D and trimming were obtained from the DNA. This sample has roughly 230,000 clones, with around 91% found just once. The specimen was peripheral blood. The TCR comes from an older woman with COVID-19, enrolled during active disease.

This CDR3 reads CASTLSPPRSSPLHF. In nucleotides, the CDR3 is TGTGCCAGCACGTTGTCCCCACCGAGGAGTTCACCCCTCCACTTT. The chain has TRBV2 and TRBJ1-6; D remains unclear. Germline V gives CDR1 SNHLY, CDR2 FYNNEI. The CDR3 length is 15 residues. V was pared by 7 bases and J by 9 bases, with 19 bases between.